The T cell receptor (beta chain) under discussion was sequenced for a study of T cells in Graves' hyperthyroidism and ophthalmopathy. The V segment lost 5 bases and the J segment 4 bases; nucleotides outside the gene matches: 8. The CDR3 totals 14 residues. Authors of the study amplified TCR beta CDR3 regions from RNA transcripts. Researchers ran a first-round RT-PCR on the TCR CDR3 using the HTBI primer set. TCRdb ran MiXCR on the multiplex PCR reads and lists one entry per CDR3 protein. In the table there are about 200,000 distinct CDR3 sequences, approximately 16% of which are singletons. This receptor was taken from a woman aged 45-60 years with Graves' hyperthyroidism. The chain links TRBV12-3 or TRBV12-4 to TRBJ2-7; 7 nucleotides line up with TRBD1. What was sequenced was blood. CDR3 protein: CASSTSQGSYEQYF. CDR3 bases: TGTGCCAGCAGTACCTCACAGGGGTCGTACGAGCAGTACTTC.